This note documents a single TCR beta chain sequence. Original data processing: From reference gene primer amplification, estimates of nucleated cell counts were derived. Libraries were prepared by immunoSEQ multiplex PCR; TCRdb keeps only in-frame clonotypes and omits some of them. V and J calls and clone size are as listed in that table; D and trimming were resolved from the DNA. The sample shows hundreds of thousands of clones, approximately 86% of them seen only once. This CDR3 contains 18 residues. V was clipped by 5 bases and J by 1 base, with 21 bases between them. CDR1 and CDR2 from the germline V gene are SEHNR and FQNEAQ (reference sequence). The data were taken from a study of blood T cell repertoires in COVID-19. Turning to the study itself: The cDNA or gDNA used as material had been derived from T cells, B-cell-depleted T cells, or PBMCs.

The rearrangement joins TRBV7-9 to TRBJ1-3; D gene uncertain. Sequencing was carried out using peripheral blood. This receptor was identified in a woman aged 25 to 45 with acute or convalescent COVID-19. Here the CDR3 DNA reads TGTGCCAGCAGCCCTCTGTCGTCAGGCCCATTATCTGGAAACACCATATATTTT. Its protein product is CASSPLSSGPLSGNTIYF.